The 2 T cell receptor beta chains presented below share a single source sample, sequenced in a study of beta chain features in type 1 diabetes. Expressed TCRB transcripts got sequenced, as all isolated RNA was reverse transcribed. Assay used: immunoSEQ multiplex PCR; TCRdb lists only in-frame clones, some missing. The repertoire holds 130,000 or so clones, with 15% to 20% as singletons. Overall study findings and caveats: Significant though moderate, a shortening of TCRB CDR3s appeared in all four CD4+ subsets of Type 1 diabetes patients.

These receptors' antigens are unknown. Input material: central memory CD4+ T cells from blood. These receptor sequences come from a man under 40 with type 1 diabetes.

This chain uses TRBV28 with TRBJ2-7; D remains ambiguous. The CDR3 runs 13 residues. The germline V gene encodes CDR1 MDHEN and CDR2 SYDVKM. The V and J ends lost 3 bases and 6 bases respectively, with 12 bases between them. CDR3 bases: TGTGCCAGCAGTTTCTTCCAGGTCCCCGAGCAGTACTTC. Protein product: CASSFFQVPEQYF.

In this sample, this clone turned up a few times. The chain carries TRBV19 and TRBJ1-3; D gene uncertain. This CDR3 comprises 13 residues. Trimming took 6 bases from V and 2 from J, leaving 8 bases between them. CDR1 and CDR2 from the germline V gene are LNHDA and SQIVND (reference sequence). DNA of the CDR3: TGTGCCAGTAGGACCGGGGCTGGAAACACCATATATTTT. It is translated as CASRTGAGNTIYF.